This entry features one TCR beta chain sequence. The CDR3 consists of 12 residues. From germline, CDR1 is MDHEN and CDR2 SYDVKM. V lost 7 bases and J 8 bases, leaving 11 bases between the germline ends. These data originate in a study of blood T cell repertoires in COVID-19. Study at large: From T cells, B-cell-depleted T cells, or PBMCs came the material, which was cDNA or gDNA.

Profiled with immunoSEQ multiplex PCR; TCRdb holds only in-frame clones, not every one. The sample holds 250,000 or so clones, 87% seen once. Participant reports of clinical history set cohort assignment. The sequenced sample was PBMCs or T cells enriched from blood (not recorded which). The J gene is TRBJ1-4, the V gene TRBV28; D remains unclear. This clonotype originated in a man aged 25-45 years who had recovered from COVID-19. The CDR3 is CASTGVEEKLFF. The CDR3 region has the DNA TGTGCCAGCACGGGAGTAGAGGAAAAACTGTTTTTT. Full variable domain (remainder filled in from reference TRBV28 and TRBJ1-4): DVKVTQSSRYLVKRTGEKVFLECVQDMDHENMFWYRQDPGLGLRLIYFSYDVKMKEKGDIPEGYSVSREKKERFSLILESASTNQTSMYLCASTGVEEKLFFGSGTQLSVL.